The 11 T cell receptor beta chains in this list originate from one sample, sequenced in a study of CD8 T cells in ankylosing spondylitis. Study-wide findings and caveats: Apparently characteristic of ankylosing spondylitis blood was a TCR beta motif (eight highly homologous variants).

One entry per CDR3 protein results from TCRdb running MiXCR on the 5' RACE reads. This table holds hundreds of thousands of distinct CDR3 sequences, around 26% found once. The antigens for these receptors are not known. Sequencing used blood, either unsorted or a sorted T cell fraction (not recorded which). All receptors come from a male donor with ankylosing spondylitis.

V gene TRBV7-8 combines with J gene TRBJ1-5; D gene ambiguous. CDR3 length: 15 amino acids. CDR1 SGHVS and CDR2 FQNEAQ come from the germline V gene. V was pared by 2 bases and J by 0 bases, with 8 bases between. CDR3 protein: CASSLNSHSNQPQHF. CDR3 bases: TGTGCCAGCAGCTTAAACAGCCATAGCAATCAGCCCCAGCATTTT.

This chain connects TRBV7-2 to TRBJ2-3, with D perhaps matching TRBD2 (6 bases). Trimming left V 5 bases short and J 2 bases short, with 17 bases between. The length of the CDR3 is 16 residues. CDR1 and CDR2 (germline): SGHTA, FQGNSA. The chain's CDR3 is CASSTAGTLSTDTQYF. The CDR3, as DNA: TGTGCCAGCAGCACAGCCGGGACTCTTTCCACAGATACGCAGTATTTT.

This chain joins TRBV29-1 and TRBJ2-7, with a weak D call TRBD1 (6 bases). CDR3 length equals 13 residues. V was pared by 7 bases and J by 0 bases, with 13 bases between. CDR1 and CDR2 from the germline V gene are SQVTM and ANQGSEA. As DNA, the CDR3 is TGCAGCGGGGCCGGGACAAGCTCCTACGAGCAGTACTTC. It encodes CSGAGTSSYEQYF.

The V call is TRBV20-1, the J call TRBJ2-1; 10 nucleotides line up with TRBD2. The V gene end was trimmed by 7 bases and the J gene end by 4 bases; junction bases not matched to a gene: 7. This CDR3 region has 14 residues. Germline CDR1 is DFQATT and CDR2 is SNEGSKA (reference sequence). The CDR3 protein is CSVRTSGAYNEQFF. CDR3 DNA sequence: TGCAGTGTGAGGACTAGCGGAGCATACAATGAGCAGTTCTTC.

Only a few counts were recorded for this clonotype. The genes are TRBV12-3 or TRBV12-4 and TRBJ1-2, with D unclear. Deletions cut 8 bases from V and 2 bases from J, with 9 bases between. The CDR3 is made up of 12 amino acids. The CDR3: CASSRPNYGYTF. The CDR3 coding sequence is TGTGCCAGCTCCCGTCCAAACTATGGCTACACCTTC.

The chain is built from TRBV5-6 and TRBJ2-4; possibly TRBD1 for D (6 bases). The germline V gene has CDR1 SGHDT and CDR2 YYEEEE. Trimming took off 6 bases at V and 6 bases at J, with 22 bases between the two ends. The CDR3 runs 16 residues. The CDR3 is CASNQGMGMGLNIQYF. The CDR3 nucleotides are TGTGCCAGCAACCAGGGGATGGGGATGGGGTTAAACATTCAGTACTTC.

This clonotype was picked up a small number of times. The rearrangement joins TRBV7-9 to TRBJ2-2; D is undetermined. CDR1 is SEHNR and CDR2 is FQNEAQ in the germline V gene (reference sequence). Trimming shortened V by 9 bases and J by 0 bases, and 14 bases separated the two germline ends. The CDR3 is 15 amino acids. The CDR3 sequence: CASSPRAANTGELFF. The CDR3 nucleotides are TGTGCCAGTAGCCCCCGGGCAGCGAACACCGGGGAGCTGTTTTTT. Combining the CDR3 with reference TRBV7-9 and TRBJ2-2 gives the whole variable domain DTGVSQNPRHKITKRGQNVTFRCDPISEHNRLYWYRQTLGQGPEFLTYFQNEAQLEKSRLLSDRFSAERPKGSFSTLEIQRTEQGDSAMYLCASSPRAANTGELFFGEGSRLTVL.

The chain combines TRBV20-1 with TRBJ1-4; D call uncertain. V was cut by 6 bases and J by 4 bases, with 15 bases left in between. Germline-derived CDR1 and CDR2 are DFQATT and SNEGSKA (reference sequence). This CDR3 has 14 residues. Written as DNA, the CDR3 is TGCAGTGCCCCAGGAGGCATTAGTAATGAAAAACTGTTTTTT. Protein sequence: CSAPGGISNEKLFF.

The chain carries TRBV4-2 and TRBJ2-4; 7 bases align to TRBD1. The CDR3 sequence is 14 residues long. Trimming cost V 2 bases and J 5 bases; bases outside gene matches: 3. The germline CDR1 and CDR2 sequences are LGHNA and YNFKEQ. CDR3 DNA sequence: TGTGCCAGCAGCCAACTAGACAGGGAAAACATTCAGTACTTC. Its protein product is CASSQLDRENIQYF.

This clonotype has a handful of counts. The V call is TRBV7-9, the J call TRBJ1-1; D is uncertain. The CDR3 consists of 14 residues. The V end was cut by 6 bases, the J end by 4 bases, with 15 bases between. Germline CDR1 is SEHNR and CDR2 is FQNEAQ (reference sequence). Written as DNA, the CDR3 is TGTGCCAGCAGTTTGAGGGAGGTGGCCACTGAAGCTTTCTTT. Translating it yields CASSLREVATEAFF.

The genes are TRBV24-1 and TRBJ1-1, with D unresolved. Germline loops: CDR1 KGHDR, CDR2 SFDVKD. CDR3 length: 13 amino acids. V lost 10 bases and J lost 0, with 11 bases in between. The CDR3 sequence: CATQTGMNTEAFF. The CDR3 coding sequence is TGTGCCACTCAAACGGGGATGAACACTGAAGCTTTCTTT.